One and the same sample provided the 15 T cell receptor beta chains below, sequenced in a study of control samples from healthy donors and cancer patients. The table came from immunoSEQ multiplex PCR; TCRdb's copy has only in-frame clones and leaves some out. The sample carries approximately 97,000 clones, around 90% recorded once. Sequenced input: blood. All receptors derive from a woman between 18 and 29 years old in good health.

The rearrangement links TRBV7-3 to TRBJ2-5; possible D gene TRBD1, 5 bases. V lost 0 bases and J 4 bases, leaving 6 bases between the germline ends. CDR1 is SGHTA, CDR2 FQGTGA, per germline. The CDR3 is 13 amino acids. The CDR3 loop is CASSLTGVETQYF. For the CDR3, the DNA is TGTGCCAGCAGCTTAACAGGGGTAGAGACCCAGTACTTC.

The V call is TRBV5-1, the J call TRBJ2-1; D ambiguous. The CDR3 length is 14 residues. V was shortened by 1 base and J by 5 bases, with 10 bases between the two germline ends. Germline-derived CDR1 and CDR2 are SGHRS and YFSETQ. The CDR3 DNA reads as TGCGCCAGCAGCTTGAACACGAACAACAATGAGCAGTTCTTC. It specifies CASSLNTNNNEQFF. The whole variable domain, filled in from reference TRBV5-1 and TRBJ2-1, reads KAGVTQTPRYLIKTRGQQVTLSCSPISGHRSVSWYQQTPGQGLQFLFEYFSETQRNKGNFPGRFSGRQFSNSRSEMNVSTLELGDSALYLCASSLNTNNNEQFFGPGTRLTVL.

The chain has TRBV28 and TRBJ2-7; D is ambiguous. Germline CDR1 and CDR2: MDHEN and SYDVKM. The CDR3 loop spans 11 amino acids. V lost 2 bases, J lost 4 bases, and 3 bases lay in between. The CDR3 loop reads CASSLGYEQYF. Here the CDR3 DNA reads TGTGCCAGCAGTTTAGGTTACGAGCAGTACTTC.

The chain has TRBV12-5 and TRBJ1-3, with D maybe TRBD1 (5 bases). This CDR3 comprises 16 residues. V was pared by 0 bases and J by 0 bases, with 9 bases between. CDR1 and CDR2 from the germline V gene are LGHNT and FRNRAP. This CDR3 reads CASGLVIGGSGNTIYF. DNA for the CDR3: TGTGCTAGTGGTTTGGTAATCGGGGGCTCTGGAAACACCATATATTTT.

The CDR3 reads CAIRSDRGADTQYF. In DNA form, the CDR3 reads TGTGCCATCAGATCGGACAGGGGCGCAGATACGCAGTATTTT. The rearrangement uses TRBV10-3 and TRBJ2-3; 9 bases map to TRBD1. CDR1 is ENHRY and CDR2 is SYGVKD in the germline V gene. The ends lost 6 bases at V and 4 bases at J; junction bases unmatched: 5. The CDR3 extends over 14 amino acids.

The chain carries TRBV7-9 and TRBJ2-7; D might be TRBD2 (6 bases). Trimming took off 4 bases at V and 0 bases at J, with 16 bases between the two ends. Germline CDR1 SEHNR, CDR2 FQNEAQ (reference sequence). The CDR3 totals 16 residues. This CDR3 is CASSWEPGLYSYEQYF. CDR3 in DNA: TGTGCCAGCAGCTGGGAACCGGGACTCTACTCCTACGAGCAGTACTTC.

This clone was found once. The gene calls are TRBV9 and TRBJ1-2; 7 positions agree with TRBD1. J gave up 1 base and V 3 bases, and 9 bases lay outside the gene matches. This CDR3 contains 16 residues. CDR1 and CDR2 from the germline V gene are SGDLS and YYNGEE. The CDR3 nucleotides are TGTGCCAGCAGCGCGCCTCGACAGGGACATAACTATGGCTACACCTTC. Amino acids: CASSAPRQGHNYGYTF.

This clone was picked up one time. This sequence joins TRBV5-1 and TRBJ2-1; TRBD2 is a possible D gene (5 bases). The V gene's germline CDR1 is SGHRS and CDR2 YFSETQ. The V end was cut by 0 bases, the J end by 1 base, with 14 bases between. This CDR3 is built from 17 residues. The CDR3 loop reads CASSLAQAAASYNEQFF. The CDR3 nucleotides are TGCGCCAGCAGCTTGGCCCAAGCGGCCGCTTCCTACAATGAGCAGTTCTTC. The entire variable domain, with the rest obtained from reference TRBV5-1 and TRBJ2-1, is as follows: KAGVTQTPRYLIKTRGQQVTLSCSPISGHRSVSWYQQTPGQGLQFLFEYFSETQRNKGNFPGRFSGRQFSNSRSEMNVSTLELGDSALYLCASSLAQAAASYNEQFFGPGTRLTVL.

The chain links TRBV7-2 to TRBJ2-5, with 12 bases fitting TRBD2. Germline loops: CDR1 SGHTA, CDR2 FQGNSA. With 6 bases clipped from V and 5 bases from J, the junction kept 4 bases outside the gene matches. CDR3 length: 14 amino acids. The CDR3 bases are TGTGCCAGCAGTCCCGGACTAGCGGGGGAGACCCAGTACTTC. Translated, it gives CASSPGLAGETQYF.

The V and J genes are TRBV14 and TRBJ1-1; D is unclear. Germline V CDR1 and CDR2: SGHDN, FVKESK. The CDR3 is 13 amino acids. Trimming removed 3 bases from V and 5 bases from J, with 10 bases in between. DNA of the CDR3: TGTGCCAGCAGCCAGGGCAGTTGGACTGAAGCTTTCTTT. It translates to CASSQGSWTEAFF.

The chain has TRBV28 and TRBJ1-3, with D perhaps matching TRBD1 (6 bases). With 3 bases removed from V and 2 bases from J, the gap between germline ends came to 11 bases. CDR3 size: 15 residues. The germline V gene has CDR1 MDHEN and CDR2 SYDVKM. CDR3 sequence: CASSFADRPGNTIYF. DNA of the CDR3: TGTGCCAGCAGTTTTGCAGACAGGCCTGGAAACACCATATATTTT.

The chain joins TRBV3-1 (or the pseudogene TRBV3-2) to TRBJ2-3; D call uncertain. This CDR3 contains 15 residues. Germline V lookup: CDR1 LGHDT, CDR2 YNNKEL (reference sequence). V was cut by 0 bases and J by 2 bases, with 9 bases left in between. CDR3 DNA: TGTGCCAGCAGCCAAGAATGGAACCCCACAGATACGCAGTATTTT. Protein sequence: CASSQEWNPTDTQYF.

Details on this clone: Additional DNA sequences in this sample encode the identical CDR3. The rearrangement links TRBV6-5 to TRBJ1-1; no firm D call. This CDR3 has 13 residues. CDR1 is MNHEY, CDR2 SVGAGI, per germline. V lost 0 bases and J lost 0, with 2 bases in between. The CDR3 protein is CASSYSMNTEAFF. The DNA of the CDR3 is TGTGCCAGCAGTTACTCGATGAACACTGAAGCTTTCTTT.

The V call is TRBV5-6, the J call TRBJ1-2; no clear D gene. This CDR3 is built from 13 residues. V was trimmed by 4 bases and J by 4 bases, leaving 11 bases between them. CDR1 and CDR2 from the germline V gene are SGHDT and YYEEEE. The CDR3 region is CASSPPTLYGYTF. The CDR3 DNA reads as TGTGCCAGCAGCCCCCCGACCCTCTATGGCTACACCTTC.

The chain links TRBV7-2 to TRBJ1-1; the match to TRBD1 covers 9 bases. V dropped 4 bases and J dropped 10; count of bases not matched to a gene: 10. The CDR3 length is 14 residues. Germline V lookup: CDR1 SGHTA, CDR2 FQGNSA. CDR3 amino acids: CASSSVPGQGPAFF. Here the CDR3 DNA reads TGTGCCAGCAGCTCCGTCCCGGGACAGGGCCCAGCTTTCTTT.